This note documents a single TCR beta chain sequence. The time point: peripheral blood 6 weeks after treatment start. V lost 4 bases, J lost 4 bases, and 7 bases lay in between. The CDR3 has 12 amino acids. The germline V gene has CDR1 SGHDN and CDR2 FVKESK. Into every PCR, synthetic TCR analog templates were spiked. Libraries were prepared by immunoSEQ multiplex PCR; TCRdb keeps only in-frame clonotypes and omits some of them. Of more than 60,000 clones listed, 88% are singletons. These data originate in a study of PD-L1 blockade in urothelial cancer. Across the whole study: Patients went on atezolizumab in the mid-2010s, receiving 1,200 mg intravenously every 3 weeks. It was at 3 weeks (second dose) and 6 weeks after treatment start that blood was analyzed. Twenty-five of 29 patients were men who had bladder-origin urothelial cancer.

This specimen was PBMCs, taken around atezolizumab (anti-PD-L1) treatment. This receptor was taken from a man aged 55 to 69 with urothelial cancer. The chain links TRBV14 to TRBJ1-2, with unresolved D. In DNA, the CDR3 is TGTGCCAGCAGCCTCAGGTCCTATGGCTACACCTTC. Residues: CASSLRSYGYTF.